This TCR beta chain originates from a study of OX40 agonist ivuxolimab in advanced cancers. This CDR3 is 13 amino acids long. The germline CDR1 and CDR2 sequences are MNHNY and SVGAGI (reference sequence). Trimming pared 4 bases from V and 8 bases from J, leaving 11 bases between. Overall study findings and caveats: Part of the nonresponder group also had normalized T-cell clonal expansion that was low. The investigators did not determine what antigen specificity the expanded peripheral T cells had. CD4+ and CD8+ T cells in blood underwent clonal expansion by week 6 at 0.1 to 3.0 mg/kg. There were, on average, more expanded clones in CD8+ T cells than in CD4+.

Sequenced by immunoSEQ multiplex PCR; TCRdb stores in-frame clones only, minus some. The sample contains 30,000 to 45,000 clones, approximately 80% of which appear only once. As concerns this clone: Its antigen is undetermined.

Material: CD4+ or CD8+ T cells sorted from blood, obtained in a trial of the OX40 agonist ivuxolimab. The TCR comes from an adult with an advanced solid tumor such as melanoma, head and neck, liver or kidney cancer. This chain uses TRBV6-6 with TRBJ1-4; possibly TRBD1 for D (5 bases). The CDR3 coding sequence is TGTGCCAGCAGTTGGGGCTGGAGGGAAAAACTGTTTTTT. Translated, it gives CASSWGWREKLFF.